This T cell receptor beta chain was retrieved from a study of response to subunit inactivated influenza vaccine. Germline loops: CDR1 SGHAT, CDR2 FQNNGV. This CDR3 spans 15 amino acids. J gave up 8 bases and V 3 bases, and 4 bases lay outside the gene matches. TCRdb re-called the RT-PCR reads through MiXCR, storing one row per CDR3 protein. The sample yields about 700,000 distinct CDR3 sequences, more than 15% seen once. On this clonotype itself: What it recognizes is unknown.

General study findings and limits: After each seasonal influenza vaccination, few new T cells are recruited, the authors suggested.

The chain employs TRBV11-2 and TRBJ2-1; 13 positions match TRBD2. This clonotype was sampled from a man over 45 who received an inactivated influenza vaccine. The starting material was PBMCs from blood, obtained about 13 days after vaccination. The CDR3 loop reads CASSLSGTSGDEQFF. DNA for the CDR3: TGTGCCAGCAGCTTGTCCGGGACTAGCGGGGATGAGCAGTTCTTC.